These T cell receptor beta chains were read from a single sample in a study of patients and donors after allogeneic stem cell transplantation. TCRdb redid the calling of the RT-PCR reads with MiXCR, one entry per CDR3 protein. Altogether about a million distinct CDR3 sequences are present, about a sixth being singletons, with the ten largest covering roughly 6%. Sequences were obtained from blood, either unsorted or a sorted T cell fraction (not recorded which). Receptors originate from a human donor who was either an allogeneic HSCT recipient or a stem cell or donor lymphocyte infusion donor (not recorded which). It is not recorded whose cells these are; they may come from a transplant donor. Both conserved end residues are part of each CDR3. The order of the fields is J gene, D gene, clone size, V gene, CDR3 DNA, CDR3 protein. D genes are given only for firm matches. Rows give clone size only sometimes, using once, few, many, or a class for an expanded clone.

J gene: TRBJ2-7; D gene: TRBD1; clone size: .; V gene: TRBV5-1; CDR3 DNA: TGCGCCAGCAGCCGGGAACTTCGACAGGGGGCGACCTACGAGCAGTACTTC; CDR3 protein: CASSRELRQGATYEQYF
J gene: TRBJ2-1; D gene: .; clone size: .; V gene: TRBV20-1; CDR3 DNA: TGCAGTGCCTCCTCCCCGGGAGTTTACAATGAGCAGTTCTTC; CDR3 protein: CSASSPGVYNEQFF
J gene: TRBJ1-1; D gene: TRBD1; clone size: few; V gene: TRBV24-1; CDR3 DNA: TGTGCCACCATGGACAGGGGGGCGGGCACTGAAGCTTTCTTT; CDR3 protein: CATMDRGAGTEAFF
J gene: TRBJ2-5; D gene: .; clone size: .; V gene: TRBV5-1; CDR3 DNA: TGCGCCAGCAGCAACGGAGGGCCGGAGACCCAGTACTTC; CDR3 protein: CASSNGGPETQYF
J gene: TRBJ1-1; D gene: .; clone size: few; V gene: TRBV6-1; CDR3 DNA: TGTGCCAGCCGCCGGGTCATAAACACTGAAGCTTTCTTT; CDR3 protein: CASRRVINTEAFF
J gene: TRBJ1-3; D gene: .; clone size: few; V gene: TRBV16; CDR3 DNA: TGTGCCAGCAGCCGGACAAACACTGGAAACACCATATATTTT; CDR3 protein: CASSRTNTGNTIYF
J gene: TRBJ2-1; D gene: .; clone size: few; V gene: TRBV21-1; CDR3 DNA: TGTGCCAGCAGCAAAGACGGGGACAGGGAGGGGAATGAGCAGTTCTTC; CDR3 protein: CASSKDGDREGNEQFF
J gene: TRBJ2-7; D gene: TRBD1; clone size: few; V gene: TRBV7-2; CDR3 DNA: TGTGCCAGCAGCTTAGTACAGGGGCCCCTTTACGAGCAGTACTTC; CDR3 protein: CASSLVQGPLYEQYF
J gene: TRBJ2-5; D gene: .; clone size: .; V gene: TRBV12-3/TRBV12-4; CDR3 DNA: TGTGCCAGCAGTTGGGATTTTCAAGAGACCCAGTACTTC; CDR3 protein: CASSWDFQETQYF
J gene: TRBJ2-2; D gene: TRBD2; clone size: many; V gene: TRBV20-1; CDR3 DNA: TGCAGTGCTAATAGCGGGAGTCACACCGGGGAGCTGTTTTTT; CDR3 protein: CSANSGSHTGELFF
J gene: TRBJ2-2; D gene: .; clone size: .; V gene: TRBV12-5; CDR3 DNA: TGTGCTAGTGGTTTGGTGCACGACACCGGGGAGCTGTTTTTT; CDR3 protein: CASGLVHDTGELFF
J gene: TRBJ2-5; D gene: TRBD2; clone size: few; V gene: TRBV5-1; CDR3 DNA: TGCGCCAGCAGCTTGGGAGTGCCTAGCGGGTCGAGGGAGACCCAGTACTTC; CDR3 protein: CASSLGVPSGSRETQYF
J gene: TRBJ2-1; D gene: TRBD2; clone size: .; V gene: TRBV5-1; CDR3 DNA: TGCGCCAGCAGCGGGGGTGTGGCGGGAGTAGACAATGAGCAGTTCTTC; CDR3 protein: CASSGGVAGVDNEQFF
J gene: TRBJ2-7; D gene: TRBD2; clone size: many; V gene: TRBV12-3/TRBV12-4; CDR3 DNA: TGTGCCAGCAGTTTCGGCGGGAGGGGCGAGCAGTACTTC; CDR3 protein: CASSFGGRGEQYF
J gene: TRBJ1-2; D gene: .; clone size: .; V gene: TRBV5-1; CDR3 DNA: TGCGCCAGCAGCTTGGCCGGACATGATGGCTACACCTTC; CDR3 protein: CASSLAGHDGYTF
J gene: TRBJ1-5; D gene: .; clone size: few; V gene: TRBV6-5; CDR3 DNA: TGTGCCAGCAGCTACACAGGGTGGAGTCAGCCCCAGCATTTT; CDR3 protein: CASSYTGWSQPQHF
J gene: TRBJ1-1; D gene: .; clone size: .; V gene: TRBV7-9; CDR3 DNA: TGTGCCAGCAGCTTACCACTGGGACAGAACACTGAAGCTTTCTTT; CDR3 protein: CASSLPLGQNTEAFF
J gene: TRBJ2-1; D gene: TRBD2; clone size: few; V gene: TRBV6-1; CDR3 DNA: TGTGCCAGCGTTGAAGGGGCTAGCGGATACAATGAGCAGTTCTTC; CDR3 protein: CASVEGASGYNEQFF
J gene: TRBJ2-2; D gene: TRBD2; clone size: .; V gene: TRBV20-1; CDR3 DNA: TGCAGTGCGGATATAGCGGGGGGGGCCGGCGGGGAGCTGTTTTTT; CDR3 protein: CSADIAGGAGGELFF
J gene: TRBJ2-7; D gene: .; clone size: few; V gene: TRBV20-1; CDR3 DNA: TGCAGTGCTAGTGGTAGCGTCTACGAGCAGTACTTC; CDR3 protein: CSASGSVYEQYF
J gene: TRBJ2-2; D gene: .; clone size: .; V gene: TRBV19; CDR3 DNA: TGTGCCAGTAGTACCTTTCTCCCCGGGGAGCTGTTTTTT; CDR3 protein: CASSTFLPGELFF
J gene: TRBJ1-1; D gene: .; clone size: .; V gene: TRBV14; CDR3 DNA: TGTGCCAGCAGCCAAATTTCGGAGAACACTGAAGCTTTCTTT; CDR3 protein: CASSQISENTEAFF
J gene: TRBJ2-1; D gene: .; clone size: .; V gene: TRBV10-2; CDR3 DNA: TGCGCCAGCAGTGAACCCGGGGGCCCATACAATGAGCAGTTCTTC; CDR3 protein: CASSEPGGPYNEQFF
J gene: TRBJ1-5; D gene: .; clone size: few; V gene: TRBV27; CDR3 DNA: TGTGCCACCTCAGACAGAGGTTTGAGGCCCCAGCATTTT; CDR3 protein: CATSDRGLRPQHF
J gene: TRBJ2-5; D gene: .; clone size: many; V gene: TRBV12-3/TRBV12-4; CDR3 DNA: TGTGCCAGCAGTTTAAAGGATGAAGAGACCCAGTACTTC; CDR3 protein: CASSLKDEETQYF
J gene: TRBJ2-2; D gene: .; clone size: many; V gene: TRBV12-3/TRBV12-4; CDR3 DNA: TGTGCCAGCAGTTACCCTGGTGGGGAGCTGTTTTTT; CDR3 protein: CASSYPGGELFF
J gene: TRBJ1-1; D gene: .; clone size: many; V gene: TRBV7-9; CDR3 DNA: TGTGCCAGCAGCCCCGGAGCCATGAACACTGAAGCTTTCTTT; CDR3 protein: CASSPGAMNTEAFF
J gene: TRBJ1-5; D gene: TRBD1; clone size: .; V gene: TRBV20-1; CDR3 DNA: TGCAGTGCTACGGGACAGGAGCAGTATAGCAATCAGCCCCAGCATTTT; CDR3 protein: CSATGQEQYSNQPQHF
J gene: TRBJ2-5; D gene: .; clone size: .; V gene: TRBV6-5; CDR3 DNA: TGTGCCAGCAGTTACTCGCGGGTAAAGGAGACCCAGTACTTC; CDR3 protein: CASSYSRVKETQYF
J gene: TRBJ2-5; D gene: .; clone size: .; V gene: TRBV25-1; CDR3 DNA: TGTGCCAGCAGTTCACCGCAGGGGGAGACCCAGTACTTC; CDR3 protein: CASSSPQGETQYF
J gene: TRBJ2-5; D gene: TRBD1; clone size: few; V gene: TRBV9; CDR3 DNA: TGTGCCAGCAGCGTAGCCTGGGACAGCTTCCAAGAGACCCAGTACTTC; CDR3 protein: CASSVAWDSFQETQYF
J gene: TRBJ2-7; D gene: .; clone size: .; V gene: TRBV3-1; CDR3 DNA: TGTGCCAGCAGCCAAGCCCCTTCGACTTGGGCCTACGAGCAGTACTTC; CDR3 protein: CASSQAPSTWAYEQYF
J gene: TRBJ2-3; D gene: .; clone size: .; V gene: TRBV18; CDR3 DNA: TGTGCCAGCTCATCTCTATCCTGGCTGCGCACAGATACGCAGTATTTT; CDR3 protein: CASSSLSWLRTDTQYF
J gene: TRBJ2-1; D gene: TRBD2; clone size: .; V gene: TRBV20-1; CDR3 DNA: TGCAGTGCTGACCCTAGCGGGGGGCCGGGTTACAATGAGCAGTTCTTC; CDR3 protein: CSADPSGGPGYNEQFF
J gene: TRBJ2-1; D gene: .; clone size: many; V gene: TRBV5-1; CDR3 DNA: TGCGCCAGCAGACAGGGCATTGGGAGCTCCTACAATGAGCAGTTCTTC; CDR3 protein: CASRQGIGSSYNEQFF
J gene: TRBJ1-2; D gene: .; clone size: .; V gene: TRBV5-1; CDR3 DNA: TGCGCCAGCAGCCCGTGGGTTGGACGGGGGACTACCTATGGCTACACCTTC; CDR3 protein: CASSPWVGRGTTYGYTF
J gene: TRBJ1-1; D gene: .; clone size: few; V gene: TRBV5-1; CDR3 DNA: TGCGCCAGCAGCTATGACATTCGTGGCACTGAAGCTTTCTTT; CDR3 protein: CASSYDIRGTEAFF
J gene: TRBJ1-1; D gene: TRBD1; clone size: few; V gene: TRBV9; CDR3 DNA: TGTGCCAGCAGCGTAGGGGACAGGGGAGGGACTGAAGCTTTCTTT; CDR3 protein: CASSVGDRGGTEAFF
J gene: TRBJ1-2; D gene: .; clone size: many; V gene: TRBV12-3/TRBV12-4; CDR3 DNA: TGTGCCAGCAGGGACAGCAACTATGGCTACACCTTC; CDR3 protein: CASRDSNYGYTF
J gene: TRBJ1-6; D gene: TRBD1; clone size: .; V gene: TRBV6-2/TRBV6-3; CDR3 DNA: TGTGCCAGCAGTTATCGAGGACAGGTTGGGTCACCCCTCCACTTT; CDR3 protein: CASSYRGQVGSPLHF
J gene: TRBJ2-7; D gene: TRBD2; clone size: .; V gene: TRBV18; CDR3 DNA: TGTGCCAGCTCTCCTATAGGGACTAGCGGTCTCTACGAGCAGTACTTC; CDR3 protein: CASSPIGTSGLYEQYF
J gene: TRBJ2-7; D gene: TRBD1; clone size: .; V gene: TRBV24-1; CDR3 DNA: TGTGCCACCAGTGATACGGGACAGGGGCACGAGCAGTACTTC; CDR3 protein: CATSDTGQGHEQYF
J gene: TRBJ2-7; D gene: .; clone size: few; V gene: TRBV3-1; CDR3 DNA: TGTGCCAGCAGCCCCTCGACGGGACATGAGGAGCAGTACTTC; CDR3 protein: CASSPSTGHEEQYF
J gene: TRBJ1-1; D gene: TRBD1; clone size: .; V gene: TRBV2; CDR3 DNA: TGTGCCAGCAGTGATCCCCCCGGGACAGGGGAGTGGGCTTTCTTT; CDR3 protein: CASSDPPGTGEWAFF
J gene: TRBJ2-7; D gene: .; clone size: few; V gene: TRBV29-1; CDR3 DNA: TGCAGCGTTGTTGAGAGCTCCTACGAGCAGTACTTC; CDR3 protein: CSVVESSYEQYF
J gene: TRBJ1-6; D gene: .; clone size: .; V gene: TRBV6-5; CDR3 DNA: TGTGCCAGCAGTTACTCGACAAGCAGGGTCGGCAATTCACCCCTCCACTTT; CDR3 protein: CASSYSTSRVGNSPLHF
J gene: TRBJ2-5; D gene: .; clone size: few; V gene: TRBV24-1; CDR3 DNA: TGTGCCACCAGTGAGTCAAGGGGTGGGGAGACCCAGTACTTC; CDR3 protein: CATSESRGGETQYF
J gene: TRBJ2-1; D gene: .; clone size: .; V gene: TRBV4-1; CDR3 DNA: TGCGCCAGCAGCCAACTCGAGCGAGAGCAGTTCTTC; CDR3 protein: CASSQLEREQFF
J gene: TRBJ1-1; D gene: .; clone size: few; V gene: TRBV30; CDR3 DNA: TGTGCCTGGAACCGTCCAGGGGAAGACACTGAAGCTTTCTTT; CDR3 protein: CAWNRPGEDTEAFF
J gene: TRBJ2-1; D gene: TRBD2; clone size: .; V gene: TRBV3-1; CDR3 DNA: TGTGCCAGCAGCCACAGTAGCGGGGGGCTTAATAACAATGAGCAGTTCTTC; CDR3 protein: CASSHSSGGLNNNEQFF
J gene: TRBJ1-1; D gene: .; clone size: few; V gene: TRBV5-1; CDR3 DNA: TGCGCCAGCCACGGGGAGACCACTGAAGCTTTCTTT; CDR3 protein: CASHGETTEAFF